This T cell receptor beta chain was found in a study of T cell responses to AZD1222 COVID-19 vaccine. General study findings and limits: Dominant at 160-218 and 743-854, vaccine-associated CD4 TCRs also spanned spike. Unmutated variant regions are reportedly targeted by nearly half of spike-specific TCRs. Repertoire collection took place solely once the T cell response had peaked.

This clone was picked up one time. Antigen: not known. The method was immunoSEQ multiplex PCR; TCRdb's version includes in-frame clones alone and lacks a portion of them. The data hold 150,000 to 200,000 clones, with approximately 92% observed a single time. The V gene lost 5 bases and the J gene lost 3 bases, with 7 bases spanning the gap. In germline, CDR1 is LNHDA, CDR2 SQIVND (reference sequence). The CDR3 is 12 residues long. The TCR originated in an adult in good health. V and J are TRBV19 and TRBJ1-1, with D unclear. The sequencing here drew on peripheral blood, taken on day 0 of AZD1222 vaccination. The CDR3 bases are TGTGCCAGTAGTCTGGGTTACACTGAAGCTTTCTTT. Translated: CASSLGYTEAFF.